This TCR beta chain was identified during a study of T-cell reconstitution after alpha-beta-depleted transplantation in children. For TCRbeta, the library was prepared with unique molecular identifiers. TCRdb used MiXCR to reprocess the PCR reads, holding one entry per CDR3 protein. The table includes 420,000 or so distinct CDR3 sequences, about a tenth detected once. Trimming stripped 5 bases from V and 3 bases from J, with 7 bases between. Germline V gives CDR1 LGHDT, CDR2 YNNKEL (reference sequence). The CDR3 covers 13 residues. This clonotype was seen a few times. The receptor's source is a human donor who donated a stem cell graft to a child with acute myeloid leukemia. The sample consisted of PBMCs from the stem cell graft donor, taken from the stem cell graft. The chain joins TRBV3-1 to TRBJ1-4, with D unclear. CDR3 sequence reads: CASSWKSNEKLFF. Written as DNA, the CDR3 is TGTGCCAGCAGCTGGAAATCTAATGAAAAACTGTTTTTT.